The 15 T cell receptor beta chains given below trace back to one sample, sequenced in a study of blood T cell repertoires in COVID-19. Clones were read by immunoSEQ multiplex PCR, and TCRdb kept only the in-frame ones, dropping some. The sample has about 140,000 clones, more than 60% seen once; the top ten hold roughly 9%. The sample was peripheral blood. The receptors stem from a woman in her forties or fifties with active or convalescent COVID-19.

This rearrangement joins TRBV28 to TRBJ1-2, with D unresolved. Germline-derived CDR1 and CDR2 are MDHEN and SYDVKM. V lost 11 bases and J lost 3, with 16 bases in between. The CDR3 has 13 residues. This CDR3 is CAVVGGRHYGYTF. The CDR3 region has the DNA TGTGCCGTAGTCGGAGGGCGGCACTATGGCTACACCTTC.

The CDR3 DNA is TGTGCCACCAGCAGAGATCAAGAGGAAAAACTGTTTTTT. Translation gives CATSRDQEEKLFF. The chain recombines TRBV15 with TRBJ1-4; D call uncertain. Deletions cut 0 bases from V and 8 bases from J, with 7 bases between. The CDR3 length is 13 residues. CDR1 and CDR2 from the germline V gene are LNHNV and YYDKDF (reference sequence). The entire variable domain, with the rest obtained from reference TRBV15 and TRBJ1-4, is as follows: DAMVIQNPRYQVTQFGKPVTLSCSQTLNHNVMYWYQQKSSQAPKLLFHYYDKDFNNEADTPDNFQSRRPNTSFCFLDIRSPGLGDTAMYLCATSRDQEEKLFFGSGTQLSVL.

The chain combines TRBV2 with TRBJ1-3, with D perhaps TRBD1 (6 bases). The germline V gene encodes CDR1 SNHLY and CDR2 FYNNEI. V was pared by 6 bases and J by 0 bases, with 12 bases between. The CDR3 is made up of 15 amino acids. The CDR3 DNA reads TGTGCCAGCAGAAAAGGACAGTCCTCTGGAAACACCATATATTTT. Translating gives CASRKGQSSGNTIYF.

V and J are TRBV19 and TRBJ2-1; 7 bases are a match to TRBD1. The germline gives CDR1 LNHDA, CDR2 SQIVND (reference sequence). V lost 4 bases, J lost 6 bases, and 9 bases stayed unmatched. The CDR3 covers 15 residues. The CDR3 loop is CASSTHRGKGNEQFF. The CDR3 region has the DNA TGTGCCAGTAGTACCCACAGGGGAAAAGGCAATGAGCAGTTCTTC.

The chain combines TRBV28 with TRBJ2-1; the match to TRBD1 covers 10 bases. This CDR3 is built from 16 residues. Trimming at V came to 2 bases and at J to 8 bases, leaving 9 bases not matched to a gene. Germline CDR1 MDHEN, CDR2 SYDVKM. The CDR3 DNA follows: TGTGCCAGCAGTTTAAGGGGACAGGGGATTTTCGATGAGCAGTTCTTC. Translated, it gives CASSLRGQGIFDEQFF.

V is TRBV18 and J is TRBJ2-7; D is perhaps TRBD1 (5 bases). Trimming took 3 bases from V and 2 from J, leaving 20 bases between them. The CDR3 consists of 17 residues. Germline V gene data show CDR1 as KGHSH and CDR2 as LQKENI. CDR3 nucleotides: TGTGCCAGCTCACCCTCAAATACAGGCCCATTCACCTACGAGCAGTACTTC. Its protein is CASSPSNTGPFTYEQYF. Drawing the rest from reference TRBV18 and TRBJ2-7, the complete variable domain is NAGVMQNPRHLVRRRGQEARLRCSPMKGHSHVYWYRQLPEEGLKFMVYLQKENIIDESGMPKERFSAEFPKEGPSILRIQQVVRGDSAAYFCASSPSNTGPFTYEQYFGPGTRLTVT.

This chain uses TRBV5-1 with TRBJ2-5, with 8 bases that match TRBD2. Germline CDR1 and CDR2: SGHRS and YFSETQ. After removal of 4 bases from V and 5 bases from J, the junction contained 13 bases not matched to a gene. CDR3 length: 16 amino acids. The CDR3 DNA sequence: TGCGCCAGCAGCGTAGATCCGGGACTAGACGGGGAGACCCAGTACTTC. Translation: CASSVDPGLDGETQYF.

The sample holds one count of this clone. J is TRBJ1-1 and V is TRBV5-1; D gene uncertain. V was shortened by 4 bases and J by 1 base, with 11 bases between the two germline ends. The CDR3 spans 14 residues. CDR1 SGHRS and CDR2 YFSETQ come from the germline V gene. This CDR3 reads CASSPFNTNTEAFF. The CDR3 DNA is TGCGCCAGCAGCCCCTTCAACACGAACACTGAAGCTTTCTTT. The complete variable domain, with remaining parts taken from reference TRBV5-1 and TRBJ1-1, reads KAGVTQTPRYLIKTRGQQVTLSCSPISGHRSVSWYQQTPGQGLQFLFEYFSETQRNKGNFPGRFSGRQFSNSRSEMNVSTLELGDSALYLCASSPFNTNTEAFFGQGTRLTVV.

This chain connects TRBV11-3 to TRBJ2-1; D is perhaps TRBD1 (6 bases). CDR3 length: 15 residues. The V end lost 1 base, the J end lost 3 bases, and 10 bases lay between the germline ends. The germline V gene has CDR1 SGHNT and CDR2 YENEEA. The CDR3 sequence: CASSLVQGSYNEQFF. CDR3 nucleotide sequence: TGTGCCAGCAGCTTAGTGCAGGGGAGCTACAATGAGCAGTTCTTC.

This chain uses TRBV9 with TRBJ1-2; the D gene is possibly TRBD1 (6 bases). CDR3 length: 13 amino acids. Germline V gene data show CDR1 as SGDLS and CDR2 as YYNGEE. V gave up 4 bases and J gave up 6 bases, with 13 bases separating them. The CDR3 loop reads CASSPRAGDGYTF. The CDR3 bases are TGTGCCAGCAGCCCCCGTGCAGGGGATGGCTACACCTTC.

The chain joins TRBV7-2 to TRBJ2-5; weak D call: TRBD2 (6 bases). This CDR3 is built from 14 residues. V dropped 5 bases and J dropped 2 bases, with 12 bases sitting between them. Germline lookup yields CDR1 SGHTA and CDR2 FQGNSA. CDR3 region: CASSTGREQETQYF. The CDR3 region has the DNA TGTGCCAGCAGCACCGGACGGGAGCAAGAGACCCAGTACTTC.

The CDR3 loop reads CASSLGTSGGPDTQYF. As DNA, the CDR3 is TGTGCCAGCAGCTTGGGGACTAGCGGGGGTCCAGATACGCAGTATTTT. V gene TRBV5-5 combines with J gene TRBJ2-3, with TRBD2 matching over 13 bases. V lost 0 bases, J lost 4 bases, and 2 bases stayed unmatched. Germline V CDR1 and CDR2: SGHKS, YYEKEE (reference sequence). The length of the CDR3 is 16 residues.

The chain couples TRBV6-6 to TRBJ1-2; D is unresolved. CDR3 length equals 14 residues. The germline CDR1 and CDR2 sequences are MNHNY and SVGAGI (reference sequence). V was shortened by 2 bases and J by 0 bases, with 7 bases between the two germline ends. CDR3 DNA: TGTGCCAGCAGTTACCCTAGTTCTAACTATGGCTACACCTTC. As protein: CASSYPSSNYGYTF.

The gene calls are TRBV6-5 and TRBJ2-5, with TRBD1 as a possible D gene (6 bases). V was pared by 8 bases and J by 1 base, with 17 bases between. The CDR3 spans 15 residues. Germline V gene sequence: CDR1 MNHEY, CDR2 SVGAGI. The chain's CDR3 is CASQISQGPQETQYF. In nucleotides, the CDR3 is TGTGCCAGCCAAATCTCACAGGGACCCCAAGAGACCCAGTACTTC.

This chain joins TRBV4-3 and TRBJ2-2, with 9 bases fitting TRBD1. This CDR3 has 17 amino acids. Germline CDR1 and CDR2: LGHNA and YSLEER. V shed 3 bases, J shed 1 base, and the junction held 6 bases outside the gene matches. The CDR3 region is CASSHFPGQGNTGELFF. The CDR3 region has the DNA TGCGCCAGCAGCCACTTTCCGGGACAGGGGAACACCGGGGAGCTGTTTTTT.